The 18 T cell receptor beta chains below come from one sample, sequenced in a study of blood T cell repertoires in COVID-19. The assay was immunoSEQ multiplex PCR, and TCRdb's table has in-frame clones only and misses some. The table records 250,000 or so clones, around 90% of them present only once. Source material: peripheral blood. The receptors shown here come from a woman aged 60-70 years with COVID-19, enrolled during active disease.

The chain recombines TRBV18 with TRBJ1-6; 7 nucleotides align to TRBD1. The CDR3 length is 14 residues. The V gene end was trimmed by 3 bases and the J gene end by 8 bases; junction bases not matched to a gene: 4. Per germline, CDR1 KGHSH and CDR2 LQKENI. CDR3 protein: CASSPTGRDSPLHF. CDR3 in DNA: TGTGCCAGCTCACCGACAGGGCGGGATTCACCCCTCCACTTT.

This clone was detected once. This chain joins TRBV11-3 and TRBJ2-5; TRBD1 matches at 8 bases. Germline loops: CDR1 SGHNT, CDR2 YENEEA. Trimming cost V 3 bases and J 1 base; bases outside gene matches: 4. The CDR3 is 15 amino acids. The CDR3 coding sequence is TGTGCCAGCAGCTTCCGACAGGGGAGCCAAGAGACCCAGTACTTC. It encodes CASSFRQGSQETQYF.

CDR3 sequence: CASSAQQGDTGELFF. The CDR3 DNA reads TGTGCCAGCAGTGCCCAACAGGGGGACACCGGGGAGCTGTTTTTT. This chain connects TRBV6-6 to TRBJ2-2; 8 bases map to TRBD1. CDR1 is MNHNY and CDR2 is SVGAGI in the germline V gene (reference sequence). After removal of 5 bases from V and 3 bases from J, the junction contained 5 bases not matched to a gene. The CDR3 covers 15 residues.

The chain combines TRBV6-5 with TRBJ1-2; TRBD1 matches at 10 bases. Germline CDR1 reads MNHEY; CDR2 reads SVGAGI. The CDR3 has 16 residues. Trimming at V came to 4 bases and at J to 5 bases, leaving 10 bases not matched to a gene. This CDR3 reads CASSSDRGAVGYGYTF. As DNA, the CDR3 is TGTGCCAGCAGTTCGGACAGGGGGGCAGTAGGATATGGCTACACCTTC.

Note on this clone: This is likely a read error, given that the CDR3 carries no conserved phenylalanine or tryptophan at its end. The DNA is omitted, as the CDR3 cannot be located on it reliably, and the CDR3 follows TCRdb's listing. The genes are TRBV12-2 and TRBJ2-7; TRBD1 is taken as the D call from the table, unchecked against the DNA. TRBV12-2 is a recognized pseudogene. The CDR3 is 11 amino acids in total, end residues counted. The chain's CDR3 is CASRFLAGGSL.

The rearrangement links TRBV7-3 to TRBJ2-5, with TRBD2 as a possible D gene (7 bases). Germline V gives CDR1 SGHTA, CDR2 FQGTGA. CDR3 length: 14 amino acids. Trimming took 2 bases from V and 3 from J, leaving 10 bases between them. The CDR3 DNA follows: TGTGCCAGCAGCTTAGGGGGGGCGGAAGAGACCCAGTACTTC. Protein: CASSLGGAEETQYF. Combining the CDR3 with reference TRBV7-3 and TRBJ2-5 gives the whole variable domain GAGVSQTPSNKVTEKGKYVELRCDPISGHTALYWYRQSLGQGPEFLIYFQGTGAADDSGLPNDRFFAVRPEGSVSTLKIQRTERGDSAVYLCASSLGGAEETQYFGPGTRLLVL.

The gene calls are TRBV6-5 and TRBJ2-2; D is unclear. The V gene's germline CDR1 is MNHEY and CDR2 SVGAGI. This CDR3 comprises 12 residues. Trimming took 4 bases from V and 2 from J, leaving 2 bases between them. The CDR3 spells CASSLNTGELFF. The CDR3 region has the DNA TGTGCCAGCAGTTTAAACACCGGGGAGCTGTTTTTT.

The V gene is TRBV25-1, the J gene TRBJ2-5, with 8 bases matching TRBD1. Germline V lookup: CDR1 MGHDK, CDR2 SYGVNS. This CDR3 has 15 amino acids. Trimming at V came to 5 bases and at J to 5 bases, leaving 10 bases not matched to a gene. CDR3 DNA sequence: TGTGCCAGCAGTACCATGACAGGGGCAGGGGAGACCCAGTACTTC. Protein sequence: CASSTMTGAGETQYF.

The chain links TRBV28 to TRBJ2-3; 9 nucleotides match TRBD2. The V gene end was trimmed by 6 bases and the J gene end by 1 base; junction bases not matched to a gene: 8. From germline, CDR1 is MDHEN and CDR2 SYDVKM. The CDR3 is 16 amino acids. This CDR3 reads CASSRPIAGGTDTQYF. The CDR3 bases are TGTGCCAGCAGCCGCCCCATAGCGGGGGGCACAGATACGCAGTATTTT. Based on the CDR3 plus reference TRBV28 and TRBJ2-3, the full variable domain is DVKVTQSSRYLVKRTGEKVFLECVQDMDHENMFWYRQDPGLGLRLIYFSYDVKMKEKGDIPEGYSVSREKKERFSLILESASTNQTSMYLCASSRPIAGGTDTQYFGPGTRLTVL.

The chain is built from TRBV9 and TRBJ1-1, with 9 bases lining up with TRBD1. Germline CDR1 is SGDLS and CDR2 is YYNGEE. The CDR3 extends over 16 amino acids. Trimming took 1 base from V and 6 from J; bases not matched to a gene: 10. The CDR3 region is CASSVPTGGGISEAFF. CDR3 in DNA: TGTGCCAGCAGCGTACCTACAGGGGGCGGAATCTCTGAAGCTTTCTTT.

The chain joins TRBV14 to TRBJ2-2; a possible D gene is TRBD1 (7 bases). The CDR3 has 14 residues. Germline lookup yields CDR1 SGHDN and CDR2 FVKESK. V was trimmed by 0 bases and J by 15 bases, leaving 17 bases between them. Here the CDR3 DNA reads TGTGCCAGCAGCCAAGAGGTCGGGGGACAGAAGGTGTTTTTT. Protein: CASSQEVGGQKVFF.

This rearrangement joins TRBV2 to TRBJ2-1, with D uncertain. The CDR3 runs to 15 residues. Trimming pared 6 bases from V and 0 bases from J, leaving 12 bases between. Germline values: CDR1 SNHLY, CDR2 FYNNEI. In DNA form, the CDR3 reads TGTGCCAGCAGATTAGAGATGAGCTCCTACAATGAGCAGTTCTTC. It is translated as CASRLEMSSYNEQFF.

V gene TRBV11-2 combines with J gene TRBJ2-3; TRBD2 aligns across 8 bases. The CDR3 runs to 16 residues. The V gene's germline CDR1 is SGHAT and CDR2 FQNNGV. J gave up 1 base and V 1 base, and 4 bases lay outside the gene matches. This CDR3 is CASSLGVLAGTDTQYF. As DNA, the CDR3 is TGTGCCAGCAGCTTAGGCGTACTAGCGGGCACAGATACGCAGTATTTT.

This chain uses TRBV3-1 (or the pseudogene TRBV3-2) with TRBJ2-7; tentatively, D is TRBD2 (5 bases). Looked up from germline, CDR1 is LGHDT and CDR2 is YNNKEL (reference sequence). V was cut by 1 base and J by 8 bases, with 12 bases left in between. The CDR3 sequence is 13 residues long. Here the CDR3 DNA reads TGTGCCAGCAGCCAAGCTGAGGGAACCAAGCAGTACTTC. The encoded protein is CASSQAEGTKQYF.

The genes are TRBV7-3 and TRBJ2-3; D not resolved. The germline V gene has CDR1 SGHTA and CDR2 FQGTGA. The CDR3 consists of 13 residues. Trimming shortened V by 5 bases and J by 0 bases, and 6 bases separated the two germline ends. This CDR3 is CASSPSSTDTQYF. In DNA form, the CDR3 reads TGTGCCAGCAGCCCCTCTAGCACAGATACGCAGTATTTT.

V gene TRBV5-1 combines with J gene TRBJ2-2, with 9 bases fitting TRBD1. The CDR3 sequence is 15 residues long. Germline trimming cut 3 bases from V and 5 bases from J; bases unmatched to any gene: 5. Germline CDR1 is SGHRS and CDR2 is YFSETQ. The CDR3 loop is CASSWGTGSTGELFF. The DNA of the CDR3 is TGCGCCAGCAGCTGGGGGACAGGGAGTACCGGGGAGCTGTTTTTT.

The V gene is TRBV3-1 (or the pseudogene TRBV3-2), the J gene TRBJ1-5, with D tentatively TRBD1 (5 bases). Germline-derived CDR1 and CDR2 are LGHDT and YNNKEL (reference sequence). Trimming stripped 2 bases from V and 4 bases from J, with 9 bases between. This CDR3 spans 14 amino acids. The CDR3: CASSQRGGNQPQHF. The CDR3 DNA is TGTGCCAGCAGCCAAAGGGGTGGTAATCAGCCCCAGCATTTT.

The chain recombines TRBV7-9 with TRBJ1-5; no definite D call. V gave up 3 bases and J gave up 4 bases, with 7 bases separating them. The CDR3 covers 13 residues. In germline, CDR1 is SEHNR, CDR2 FQNEAQ (reference sequence). CDR3 sequence: CASSFDANQPQHF. The CDR3 nucleotides are TGTGCCAGCAGCTTCGATGCGAATCAGCCCCAGCATTTT.